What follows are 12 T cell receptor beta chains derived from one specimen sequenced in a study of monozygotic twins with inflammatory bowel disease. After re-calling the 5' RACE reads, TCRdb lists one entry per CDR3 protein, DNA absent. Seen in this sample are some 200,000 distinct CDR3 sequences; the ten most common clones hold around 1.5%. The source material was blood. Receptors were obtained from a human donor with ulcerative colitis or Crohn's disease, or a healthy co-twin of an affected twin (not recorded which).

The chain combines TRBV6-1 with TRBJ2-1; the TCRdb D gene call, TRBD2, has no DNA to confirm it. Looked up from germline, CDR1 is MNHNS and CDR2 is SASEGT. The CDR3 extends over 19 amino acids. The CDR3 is CASRGGLAGAQTSYNEQFF.

The CDR3 reads CASSLETGGDQPQHF. The rearrangement joins TRBV5-1 to TRBJ1-5; TCRdb names TRBD1, which stays unverified in the absence of DNA. Germline V lookup: CDR1 SGHRS, CDR2 YFSETQ. This CDR3 comprises 15 residues.

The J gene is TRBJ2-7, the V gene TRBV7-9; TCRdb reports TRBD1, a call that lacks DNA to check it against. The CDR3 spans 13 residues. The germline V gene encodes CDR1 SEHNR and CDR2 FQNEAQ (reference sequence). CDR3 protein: CASSMTGDTEQYF.

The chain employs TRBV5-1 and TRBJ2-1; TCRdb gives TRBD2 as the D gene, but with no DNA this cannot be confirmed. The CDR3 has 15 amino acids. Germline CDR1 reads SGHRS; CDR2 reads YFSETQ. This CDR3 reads CASSLGRGSVNEQFF.

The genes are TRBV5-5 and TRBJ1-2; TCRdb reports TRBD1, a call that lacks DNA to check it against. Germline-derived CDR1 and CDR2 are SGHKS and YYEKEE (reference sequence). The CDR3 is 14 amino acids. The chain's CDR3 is CASSGDRANYGYTF.

CDR3 region: CASSSEQGREQYF. This rearrangement joins TRBV19 to TRBJ2-7; lacking DNA, the TRBD1 call made by TCRdb goes unchecked. This CDR3 has 13 amino acids. Per the germline V gene, CDR1 is LNHDA and CDR2 is SQIVND (reference sequence).

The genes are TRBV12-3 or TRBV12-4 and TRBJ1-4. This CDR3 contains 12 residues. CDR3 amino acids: CASRFGNEKLIF.

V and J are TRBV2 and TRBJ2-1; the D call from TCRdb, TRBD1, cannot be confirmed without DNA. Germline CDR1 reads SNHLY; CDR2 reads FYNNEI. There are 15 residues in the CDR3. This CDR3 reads CASSLSGGSYNEQFF.

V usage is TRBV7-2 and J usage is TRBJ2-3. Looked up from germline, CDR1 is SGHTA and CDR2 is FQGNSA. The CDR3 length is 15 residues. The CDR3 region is CASSSRAGLTDTQYF.

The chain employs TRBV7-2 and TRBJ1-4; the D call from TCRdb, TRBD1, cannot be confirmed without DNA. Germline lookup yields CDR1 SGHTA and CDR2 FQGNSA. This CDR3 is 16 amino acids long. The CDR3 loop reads CASSRDSSATNEKLFF.

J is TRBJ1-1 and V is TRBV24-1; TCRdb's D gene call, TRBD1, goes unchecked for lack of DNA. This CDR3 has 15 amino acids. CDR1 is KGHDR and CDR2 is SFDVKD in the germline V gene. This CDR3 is CATSEGGALNTEAFF.

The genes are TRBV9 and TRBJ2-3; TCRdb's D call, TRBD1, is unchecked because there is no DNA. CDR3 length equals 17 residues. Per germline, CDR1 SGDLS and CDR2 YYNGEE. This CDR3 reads CASSVGVGTGGVDTQYF.